The 26 T cell receptor beta chains presented below share a single source sample, sequenced in a study of blood T cell repertoires in COVID-19. Repertoires were generated with immunoSEQ multiplex PCR, while TCRdb's copy carries only in-frame clones and drops some. There are 150,000 to 200,000 clones in the sample; roughly 87% occur only once, and more than 2% lies in the top ten. Source material: PBMCs or T cells enriched from blood (not recorded which). These receptors all come from a woman in her twenties or thirties who had recovered from COVID-19.

V gene TRBV7-3 combines with J gene TRBJ2-7; the D gene is possibly TRBD2 (6 bases). Germline CDR1 reads SGHTA; CDR2 reads FQGTGA. Trimming pared 1 base from V and 5 bases from J, leaving 9 bases between. CDR3 length equals 13 residues. CDR3: CASSLRGGNEQYF. The DNA of the CDR3 is TGTGCCAGCAGCTTAAGGGGCGGGAACGAGCAGTACTTC.

This clone was recorded a few times. CDR3 residues: CASSRLNYGYTF. The DNA of the CDR3 is TGTGCCAGCTCACGACTTAACTATGGCTACACCTTC. The rearrangement links TRBV18 to TRBJ1-2; D unresolved. The CDR3 sequence is 12 residues long. CDR1 is KGHSH and CDR2 is LQKENI in the germline V gene. Trimming left V 4 bases short and J 1 base short, with 4 bases between.

This chain connects TRBV12-3 or TRBV12-4 to TRBJ1-6, with TRBD1 matching 7 bases. V shed 8 bases, J shed 7 bases, and the junction held 5 bases outside the gene matches. This CDR3 is 13 amino acids long. The CDR3 DNA sequence: TGTGCCAGCGGTGGGACAGAAAATTCACCCCTCCACTTT. Translated: CASGGTENSPLHF.

V and J are TRBV24-1 and TRBJ1-2; D remains ambiguous. Per the germline V gene, CDR1 is KGHDR and CDR2 is SFDVKD. The CDR3 loop spans 12 amino acids. V shed 1 base and J shed 6 bases, with 5 bases lying between them. The CDR3 region is CATSDFYDGYTF. As DNA, the CDR3 is TGTGCCACCAGTGATTTCTATGATGGCTACACCTTC.

The chain recombines TRBV5-5 with TRBJ1-2, with D possibly being TRBD1 (6 bases). This CDR3 has 16 amino acids. Trimming shortened V by 5 bases and J by 2 bases, and 19 bases separated the two germline ends. The germline gives CDR1 SGHKS, CDR2 YYEKEE (reference sequence). The CDR3 loop is CASRPRTEMSNYGYTF. The CDR3 bases are TGTGCCAGCAGACCCCGGACAGAGATGTCGAACTATGGCTACACCTTC. The full variable domain, with the rest looked up from reference TRBV5-5 and TRBJ1-2, is DAGVTQSPTHLIKTRGQQVTLRCSPISGHKSVSWYQQVLGQGPQFIFQYYEKEERGRGNFPDRFSARQFPNYSSELNVNALLLGDSALYLCASRPRTEMSNYGYTFGSGTRLTVV.

A single count supports this clone. This chain joins TRBV11-3 and TRBJ1-2; 10 bases map to TRBD1. Trimming removed 5 bases from V and 2 bases from J; junction bases left unmatched: 5. The CDR3 contains 15 residues. CDR1 is SGHNT, CDR2 YENEEA, per germline. Written as DNA, the CDR3 is TGTGCCAGCAGCCCTAGGGACAGGGGCAACTATGGCTACACCTTC. This codes for CASSPRDRGNYGYTF.

CDR3 bases: TGTGCCTCCTCCTGGACAGCAAGGCAGCCCCAGCATTTT. It encodes CASSWTARQPQHF. The chain couples TRBV27 to TRBJ1-5; the D gene is possibly TRBD1 (6 bases). CDR1 and CDR2 (germline): MNHEY, SMNVEV (reference sequence). V was cut by 11 bases and J by 7 bases, with 18 bases left in between. The CDR3 loop spans 13 amino acids.

The chain uses TRBV30 and TRBJ1-2; tentative D call: TRBD1 (6 bases). CDR1 and CDR2 from the germline V gene are GTSNPN and SVGIG (reference sequence). Trimming took off 2 bases at V and 2 bases at J, with 18 bases between the two ends. CDR3 size: 16 residues. This chain's CDR3 is CAWSPPRTVKNYGYTF. The DNA for the CDR3 is TGTGCCTGGAGTCCCCCCAGGACAGTCAAAAACTATGGCTACACCTTC.

The chain employs TRBV25-1 and TRBJ1-2; no reliable D call. The V gene's germline CDR1 is MGHDK and CDR2 SYGVNS. CDR3 length: 13 amino acids. Trimming stripped 3 bases from V and 7 bases from J, with 12 bases between. The CDR3 loop is CASSEGSNLGYTF. CDR3 coding DNA: TGTGCCAGCAGTGAGGGCTCGAACCTTGGCTACACCTTC.

Here the CDR3 DNA reads TGCGCCAGCAGCTTGACCCGACAGTCCTATGGCTACACCTTC. It yields the protein CASSLTRQSYGYTF. The rearrangement joins TRBV5-1 to TRBJ1-2, with a weak D call TRBD1 (5 bases). Trimming shortened V by 1 base and J by 4 bases, and 11 bases separated the two germline ends. From germline, CDR1 is SGHRS and CDR2 YFSETQ. The CDR3 loop spans 14 amino acids.

The table lists this clone with a few counts. The chain combines TRBV18 with TRBJ2-7; TRBD2 matches at 10 bases. The V gene's germline CDR1 is KGHSH and CDR2 LQKENI. J lost 4 bases, V lost 6 bases, and 6 bases had no gene match. This CDR3 has 14 amino acids. This CDR3 reads CASSSGTSEYEQYF. In DNA, the CDR3 is TGTGCCAGCTCGTCCGGGACTAGCGAGTACGAGCAGTACTTC.

V gene TRBV18 combines with J gene TRBJ1-3; TRBD1 matches at 9 bases. Germline CDR1 is KGHSH and CDR2 is LQKENI. Trimming at V came to 2 bases and at J to 2 bases, leaving 4 bases not matched to a gene. This CDR3 spans 16 amino acids. The CDR3 bases are TGTGCCAGCTCACCAACAGGGGGCGAGACTGGAAACACCATATATTTT. The encoded protein is CASSPTGGETGNTIYF.

The chain is built from TRBV5-1 and TRBJ1-6; TRBD1 matches at 10 bases. Looked up from germline, CDR1 is SGHRS and CDR2 is YFSETQ. The ends lost 0 bases at V and 7 bases at J; junction bases unmatched: 1. The CDR3 contains 15 residues. CDR3 in amino acids: CASSLEDRGNSPLHF. CDR3 coding DNA: TGCGCCAGCAGCTTGGAGGACAGGGGGAATTCACCCCTCCACTTT.

The chain joins TRBV9 to TRBJ1-1, with 8 bases aligning to TRBD1. Per the germline V gene, CDR1 is SGDLS and CDR2 is YYNGEE. V dropped 7 bases and J dropped 4; count of bases not matched to a gene: 3. The CDR3 covers 12 residues. The CDR3 sequence: CASSQGVTEAFF. CDR3 bases: TGTGCCAGCTCACAGGGGGTCACTGAAGCTTTCTTT.

This chain joins TRBV7-6 and TRBJ2-1, with 11 bases identical to TRBD2. This CDR3 has 16 residues. After removal of 5 bases from V and 4 bases from J, the junction contained 7 bases not matched to a gene. The germline gives CDR1 SGHVS, CDR2 FNYEAQ. For the CDR3, the DNA is TGTGCCAGCAGCGTACGGGGGACTAGCGGATACAATGAGCAGTTCTTC. Protein: CASSVRGTSGYNEQFF. Full variable domain (missing parts from reference TRBV7-6 and TRBJ2-1): GAGVSQSPRYKVTKRGQDVALRCDPISGHVSLYWYRQALGQGPEFLTYFNYEAQQDKSGLPNDRFSAERPEGSISTLTIQRTEQRDSAMYRCASSVRGTSGYNEQFFGPGTRLTVL.

This CDR3 is CASSLNSQSYEQYF. The CDR3 DNA reads as TGCGCCAGCAGTCTTAATTCACAGTCCTACGAGCAGTACTTC. The chain combines TRBV10-2 with TRBJ2-7; no reliable D call. Germline CDR1 reads WSHSY; CDR2 reads SAAADI. CDR3 length equals 14 residues. Trimming cost V 5 bases and J 1 base, with 12 bases left between them.

CDR3 amino acids: CATSRDMEQQETQYF. DNA of the CDR3: TGTGCCACCAGCAGAGATATGGAGCAGCAAGAGACCCAGTACTTC. The chain uses TRBV15 and TRBJ2-5, with D uncertain. This CDR3 has 15 residues. Germline CDR1 is LNHNV and CDR2 is YYDKDF (reference sequence). The ends were cut back, 0 bases at V and 2 bases at J, with 10 bases in the middle.

The chain combines TRBV12-5 with TRBJ1-2; D is possibly TRBD1 (5 bases). V lost 2 bases, J lost 4 bases, and 14 bases lay in between. This CDR3 has 15 amino acids. CDR1 and CDR2 from the germline V gene are LGHNT and FRNRAP. The CDR3 DNA is TGTGCTAGTGGTTTGATGGGGCAGCCTTCCTATGGCTACACCTTC. It encodes CASGLMGQPSYGYTF.

The chain links TRBV4-1 to TRBJ2-7; D might be TRBD2 (6 bases). Germline V lookup: CDR1 MGHRA, CDR2 YSYEKL. Trimming removed 0 bases at V and 6 bases at J, with 9 bases between. This CDR3 comprises 13 residues. The chain's CDR3 is CASSQEEGGEQYF. DNA for the CDR3: TGCGCCAGCAGCCAAGAGGAGGGAGGCGAGCAGTACTTC.

The chain links TRBV19 to TRBJ2-1; 7 bases are a match to TRBD2. V lost 0 bases, J lost 0 bases, and 5 bases stayed unmatched. CDR3 length equals 17 residues. CDR1 is LNHDA and CDR2 is SQIVND in the germline V gene (reference sequence). The CDR3 nucleotides read TGTGCCAGTAGTATAGATGGGGGGGATAGCTCCTACAATGAGCAGTTCTTC. It codes for CASSIDGGDSSYNEQFF.

This clone was counted a single time. V is TRBV11-3 and J is TRBJ2-7, with D possibly being TRBD2 (6 bases). The length of the CDR3 is 15 residues. The germline CDR1 and CDR2 sequences are SGHNT and YENEEA. The V end was cut by 1 base, the J end by 2 bases, with 12 bases between. This CDR3 reads CASSLGLATTYEQYF. The CDR3 nucleotides are TGTGCCAGCAGCTTAGGGCTAGCGACTACCTACGAGCAGTACTTC.

The rearrangement joins TRBV19 to TRBJ1-6, with 10 bases aligning to TRBD1. The CDR3 is made up of 15 amino acids. CDR1 is LNHDA and CDR2 is SQIVND in the germline V gene (reference sequence). The V and J ends lost 7 bases and 7 bases, in that order; junction bases with no gene match: 7. CDR3 residues: CASTAQDRGNSPLHF. The CDR3, as DNA: TGTGCCAGTACCGCCCAGGACAGGGGGAATTCACCCCTCCACTTT.

The gene calls are TRBV7-8 and TRBJ1-4; D may be TRBD1 (6 bases). Trimming shortened V by 6 bases and J by 5 bases, and 13 bases separated the two germline ends. The germline gives CDR1 SGHVS, CDR2 FQNEAQ. The CDR3 covers 14 residues. The CDR3 here is CASRQGQMNEKLFF. CDR3 DNA sequence: TGTGCCAGCAGACAGGGACAAATGAATGAAAAACTGTTTTTT.

This clone was recorded only once. The chain has TRBV19 and TRBJ2-7; 7 bases are a match to TRBD1. The CDR3 length is 14 residues. The germline V gene has CDR1 LNHDA and CDR2 SQIVND (reference sequence). With 3 bases clipped from V and 2 bases from J, the junction kept 4 bases outside the gene matches. The CDR3 coding sequence is TGTGCCAGTAGTATCCTCACAGGGGCCTACGAGCAGTACTTC. It specifies CASSILTGAYEQYF.

This clone appeared once. The chain combines TRBV6-2 or TRBV6-3 with TRBJ2-3; 11 bases are a match to TRBD2. Unmatched junction bases numbered 11, after V lost 7 bases and J lost 5 bases. Germline V gene data show CDR1 as MNHEY and CDR2 as SVGEGT. This CDR3 spans 16 amino acids. The CDR3 loop is CASNPPRLAGGDTQYF. DNA of the CDR3: TGTGCCAGCAACCCCCCAAGGCTAGCGGGAGGAGATACGCAGTATTTT.

The chain carries TRBV12-3 or TRBV12-4 and TRBJ1-2; D is unclear. The CDR3 contains 13 residues. Trimming removed 3 bases from V and 8 bases from J, with 13 bases in between. The CDR3 sequence: CASSFPEATGYTF. The CDR3, as DNA: TGTGCCAGCAGTTTTCCCGAGGCCACGGGCTACACCTTC.